These 24 T cell receptor beta chains share one sample of origin, sequenced in a study of post-analysis software for immune sequencing data. Whole-study results and caveats: The five TRBV segments detected at higher frequency in patients than in controls included TRBV5-6, TRBV5-1 and TRBV20-1.

Antigen specificity for these receptors is unknown. The library was made from cDNA and included unique molecular identifiers. TCRdb re-analysed the PCR reads in MiXCR, keeping a single row per CDR3 protein. Among more than 500,000 distinct CDR3 sequences, 30% to 40% were seen once, and the ten largest hold about 5.6%. Sequenced sample: blood. These TCRs come from a girl aged 2-17 years with multiple sclerosis.

The chain joins TRBV28 to TRBJ1-5; D is ambiguous. Germline CDR1 and CDR2: MDHEN and SYDVKM. The CDR3 runs to 16 residues. Between the trimmed V and J ends, which lost 5 bases and 3 bases, there was a span of 17 bases. The CDR3 spells CASSPSARLVNQPQHF. CDR3 nucleotide sequence: TGTGCCAGCAGTCCGTCAGCCCGCCTAGTCAATCAGCCCCAGCATTTT.

This clonotype has just a few counts. The CDR3, as DNA: TGCAGTGCTAGAGATCTGGGACAGGGAGAATATGGCTACACCTTC. Translation: CSARDLGQGEYGYTF. The chain carries TRBV20-1 and TRBJ1-2; TRBD1 agrees at 9 bases. There are 15 residues in the CDR3. J lost 5 bases, V lost 0 bases, and 7 bases had no gene match. Germline CDR1 DFQATT, CDR2 SNEGSKA (reference sequence).

This clonotype showed up just a few times. V usage is TRBV20-1 and J usage is TRBJ1-2; a weak D match, TRBD1 (6 bases). The V gene lost 0 bases and the J gene lost 4 bases, with 21 bases spanning the gap. The CDR3 spans 17 residues. Germline V CDR1 and CDR2: DFQATT, SNEGSKA (reference sequence). This chain's CDR3 is CSARDTGASPFGYGYTF. In DNA, the CDR3 is TGCAGTGCTAGAGATACGGGGGCATCGCCCTTCGGCTATGGCTACACCTTC.

J is TRBJ2-5 and V is TRBV7-3; the D is unclear. The CDR3 runs to 12 residues. V was clipped by 1 base and J by 6 bases, with 6 bases between them. Germline assignment: CDR1 SGHTA and CDR2 FQGTGA. This CDR3 reads CASSLIGKTQYF. For the CDR3, the DNA is TGTGCCAGCAGCTTAATCGGCAAGACCCAGTACTTC.

The chain employs TRBV15 and TRBJ2-7; TRBD2 might be the D (6 bases). Trimming removed 5 bases at V and 5 bases at J, with 19 bases between. The CDR3 length is 15 residues. Germline V CDR1 and CDR2: LNHNV, YYDKDF (reference sequence). The CDR3 sequence: CATSPIAEVVHEQYF. The CDR3 nucleotides read TGTGCCACCAGCCCCATAGCGGAGGTCGTCCACGAGCAGTACTTC.

In its sample, this clonotype was seen a few times. CDR3 protein: CSAPPGGGNTEAFF. CDR3 bases: TGCAGTGCTCCCCCCGGTGGGGGGAACACTGAAGCTTTCTTT. The rearrangement joins TRBV20-1 to TRBJ1-1; D might be TRBD1 (5 bases). This CDR3 contains 14 residues. Germline assignment: CDR1 DFQATT and CDR2 SNEGSKA (reference sequence). Trimming removed 5 bases at V and 1 base at J, with 14 bases between.

This clonotype was seen a handful of times. The V gene is TRBV4-1, the J gene TRBJ1-4; a possible D gene is TRBD1 (6 bases). Deletions cut 4 bases from V and 0 bases from J, with 21 bases between. The CDR3 extends over 19 amino acids. CDR1 and CDR2 (germline): MGHRA, YSYEKL. CDR3 DNA: TGCGCCAGCAGCCTATGGACAGACCTCAGATTTGCAACTAATGAAAAACTGTTTTTT. Its translation: CASSLWTDLRFATNEKLFF.

J is TRBJ2-3 and V is TRBV15; TRBD2 matches 9 bases. The V gene end was trimmed by 0 bases and the J gene end by 4 bases; junction bases not matched to a gene: 11. The CDR3 runs 18 residues. CDR1 and CDR2 (germline): LNHNV, YYDKDF (reference sequence). The CDR3 reads CATSRDVLVAGVSDTQYF. CDR3 DNA: TGTGCCACCAGCAGAGATGTGCTAGTAGCGGGGGTGTCAGATACGCAGTATTTT.

The chain employs TRBV20-1 and TRBJ2-4; 8 bases are shared with TRBD2. The CDR3 consists of 15 residues. CDR1 is DFQATT, CDR2 SNEGSKA, per germline (reference sequence). V lost 0 bases and J lost 6; bases outside the gene matches: 7. As DNA, the CDR3 is TGCAGTGCTAGAGATTCCGGGGGGGCGGGAAACATTCAGTACTTC. Encoded protein: CSARDSGGAGNIQYF.

CDR3 residues: CASSVATTVEEEQYF. CDR3 DNA sequence: TGTGCCAGCAGCGTAGCTACAACAGTCGAGGAGGAGCAGTACTTC. The genes are TRBV9 and TRBJ2-7, with no clear D. CDR3 size: 15 residues. Deletions cut 0 bases from V and 7 bases from J, with 17 bases between. Germline assignment: CDR1 SGDLS and CDR2 YYNGEE.

The V call is TRBV5-1, the J call TRBJ2-1; perhaps D is TRBD1 or TRBD2 (6 bases each). The CDR3 loop spans 15 amino acids. Germline loops: CDR1 SGHRS, CDR2 YFSETQ. V was clipped by 2 bases and J by 5 bases, with 14 bases between them. In DNA, the CDR3 is TGCGCCAGCAGCTTTACCGGGGGCCGGGACAATGAGCAGTTCTTC. Translated: CASSFTGGRDNEQFF.

The chain joins TRBV3-1 to TRBJ1-5, with TRBD1 identical over 7 bases. The CDR3 totals 14 residues. Trimming took 5 bases from V and 7 from J; bases not matched to a gene: 8. CDR1 and CDR2 (germline): LGHDT, YNNKEL (reference sequence). The CDR3 bases are TGTGCCAGCAGCTTTGCAGGGGGTGAACAGCCCCAGCATTTT. Its protein is CASSFAGGEQPQHF.

The chain is built from TRBV12-3 or TRBV12-4 and TRBJ2-7, with D possibly matching TRBD2 (7 bases). There are 15 residues in the CDR3. V was trimmed by 5 bases and J by 5 bases, leaving 19 bases between them. DNA for the CDR3: TGTGCCAGCAGTCTCGCTCAAGGGGGGGCCGACGAGCAGTACTTC. Translation gives CASSLAQGGADEQYF.

This chain links TRBV27 with TRBJ1-2, with D possibly matching TRBD1 (5 bases). The germline V gene has CDR1 MNHEY and CDR2 SMNVEV (reference sequence). V was shortened by 4 bases and J by 4 bases, with 16 bases between the two germline ends. This CDR3 comprises 15 residues. Here the CDR3 DNA reads TGTGCCAGCAGTTCCCGGACGGGGGACGGCTATGGCTACACCTTC. It is translated as CASSSRTGDGYGYTF.

This chain connects TRBV27 to TRBJ2-1; a weak D match, TRBD2 (5 bases). The CDR3 has 16 residues. Germline V gene data show CDR1 as MNHEY and CDR2 as SMNVEV (reference sequence). Trimming left V 3 bases short and J 5 bases short, with 17 bases between. CDR3 DNA: TGTGCCAGCAGTTTCTTCGCGAGAGGGCCCAACAATGAGCAGTTCTTC. As protein: CASSFFARGPNNEQFF.

V gene TRBV20-1 combines with J gene TRBJ2-4; 10 nucleotides align to TRBD1. J was trimmed by 13 bases and V by 6 bases; bases with no gene match: 18. This CDR3 has 15 residues. The germline gives CDR1 DFQATT, CDR2 SNEGSKA (reference sequence). The CDR3 sequence is CSAPGQGINFYGQYF. The CDR3 coding sequence is TGCAGTGCCCCGGGACAGGGGATTAATTTCTACGGGCAGTACTTC.

This clonotype showed up just a few times. The V call is TRBV20-1, the J call TRBJ1-5; D is uncertain. The CDR3 has 13 amino acids. V lost 3 bases and J lost 9, with 15 bases in between. Germline values: CDR1 DFQATT, CDR2 SNEGSKA (reference sequence). The CDR3 region has the DNA TGCAGTGCTAGCGTGGCGGCCTGGGGGCCCCAGCATTTT. Its protein product is CSASVAAWGPQHF.

This clonotype was observed a handful of times. The chain uses TRBV10-1 and TRBJ2-3; TRBD2 might be the D (6 bases). Germline CDR1 is WNHNN and CDR2 is SYGVQD (reference sequence). The CDR3 runs to 15 residues. Trimming stripped 3 bases from V and 6 bases from J, with 16 bases between. The CDR3 DNA reads as TGCGCCAGCAGTGACGTGGGACTCCGGGGGGATACGCAGTATTTT. This codes for CASSDVGLRGDTQYF.

This chain links TRBV14 with TRBJ2-7; 9 nucleotides line up with TRBD1. The junction had 6 bases not matched to a gene; V was cut back by 5 bases and J by 4 bases. The germline gives CDR1 SGHDN, CDR2 FVKESK. CDR3 size: 14 residues. DNA for the CDR3: TGTGCCAGCAGCTGGGGACAGGGAGAATACGAGCAGTACTTC. Translation: CASSWGQGEYEQYF.

The chain combines TRBV5-1 with TRBJ2-5; either TRBD1 or TRBD2 may fit D (5 bases each). The J call may be faulty, since TRBJ2-7 better matches the DNA end. Germline V gene sequence: CDR1 SGHRS, CDR2 YFSETQ. The CDR3 spans 16 residues. The CDR3 DNA reads TGCGCCAGCCAAATAACTTGGACGGCAGGGAGAAACGAGCAGTACTTC. As protein: CASQITWTAGRNEQYF.

This clonotype appeared a few times. CDR3: CSVGPGAGYEQYF. CDR3 DNA sequence: TGCAGCGTTGGGCCGGGAGCGGGATACGAGCAGTACTTC. This chain joins TRBV29-1 and TRBJ2-7; 7 bases map to TRBD2. Unmatched junction bases numbered 7, after V lost 4 bases and J lost 4 bases. Looked up from germline, CDR1 is SQVTM and CDR2 is ANQGSEA. The CDR3 covers 13 residues.

This rearrangement joins TRBV10-3 to TRBJ2-3; TRBD2 matches 9 bases. Germline assignment: CDR1 ENHRY and CDR2 SYGVKD. Trimming took 0 bases from V and 2 from J; bases not matched to a gene: 6. The CDR3 spans 17 residues. CDR3 residues: CAISESGLAGITDTQYF. The DNA of the CDR3 is TGTGCCATCAGTGAGTCGGGCCTAGCGGGGATCACAGATACGCAGTATTTT.

This clonotype was counted once. This chain connects TRBV5-6 to TRBJ2-1; tentatively, D is TRBD2 (6 bases). The DNA end is more similar to TRBJ2-7, so the J call may be wrong. There are 14 residues in the CDR3. CDR1 SGHDT and CDR2 YYEEEE come from the germline V gene. CDR3 sequence (DNA): TGTGCCAGCAGCGCGGGACTCCACTACAATGAGCAGTACTTC. Its protein product is CASSAGLHYNEQYF.

V gene TRBV28 combines with J gene TRBJ2-5; 9 bases map to TRBD2. From germline, CDR1 is MDHEN and CDR2 SYDVKM. V lost 1 base and J lost 5; bases outside the gene matches: 8. This CDR3 is built from 16 residues. The CDR3 region is CASSLSGGGAHETQYF. CDR3 sequence (DNA): TGTGCCAGCAGTTTATCTGGCGGGGGGGCCCACGAGACCCAGTACTTC.